The 7 T cell receptor beta chains below come from one sample, sequenced in a study of T cells in Graves' hyperthyroidism and ophthalmopathy. What was amplified from RNA transcripts were TCR beta CDR3 regions. A set of HTBI primers served as the primers for a first-round RT-PCR of the TCR CDR3. From the multiplex PCR reads, TCRdb called clonotypes with MiXCR, one entry per CDR3 protein. The sample lists 300,000 to 400,000 distinct CDR3 sequences; approximately 17% were seen once. The sequencing sample was made of blood. These receptors all come from a man younger than 30 with Graves' ophthalmopathy.

This clonotype appeared many times. The chain joins TRBV2 to TRBJ1-2; weak D call: TRBD1 (5 bases). V was pared by 9 bases and J by 2 bases, with 7 bases between. Germline V CDR1 and CDR2: SNHLY, FYNNEI. The CDR3 covers 11 residues. The CDR3 nucleotides are TGTGCCAGGCACAGGAACTATGGCTACACCTTC. Its protein is CARHRNYGYTF. Variable domain in full (rest from reference TRBV2 and TRBJ1-2): EPEVTQTPSHQVTQMGQEVILRCVPISNHLYFYWYRQILGQKVEFLVSFYNNEISEKSEIFDDQFSVERPDGSNFTLKIRSTKLEDSAMYFCARHRNYGYTFGSGTRLTVV.

This clonotype was counted between two and nine times. The V call is TRBV3-1, the J call TRBJ1-2; D uncertain. V lost 10 bases, J lost 7 bases, and 7 bases lay in between. The germline V gene has CDR1 LGHDT and CDR2 YNNKEL (reference sequence). CDR3 length: 9 residues. The CDR3 here is CAISRGYTF. DNA for the CDR3: TGTGCCATCTCTCGTGGCTACACCTTC.

This clonotype was observed at least ten times. This chain connects TRBV5-5 to TRBJ2-3, with TRBD2 matching 9 bases. This CDR3 contains 15 residues. Trimming removed 4 bases from V and 5 bases from J; junction bases left unmatched: 8. CDR1 SGHKS and CDR2 YYEKEE come from the germline V gene (reference sequence). The CDR3 DNA sequence: TGTGCCAGCAGCCAAGGACTAGCGATGGTAGATACGCAGTATTTT. This gives the protein CASSQGLAMVDTQYF.

This clonotype came up many times. The DNA for the CDR3 is TGTGCCAGCAGAAAGGGACAGGGGAAGGAGACCCAGTACTTC. Its protein is CASRKGQGKETQYF. This chain connects TRBV12-3 or TRBV12-4 to TRBJ2-5, with 10 bases fitting TRBD1. There are 14 residues in the CDR3. V lost 6 bases to trimming and J lost 5 bases; unmatched junction nucleotides: 6.

The table lists this clonotype with many counts. The chain combines TRBV6-1 with TRBJ1-1; D uncertain. V was cut by 4 bases and J by 8 bases, with 14 bases left in between. Germline CDR1 MNHNS, CDR2 SASEGT. The CDR3 sequence is 13 residues long. The CDR3 is CASSANVGMEAFF. Written as DNA, the CDR3 is TGTGCCAGCAGTGCAAACGTCGGAATGGAAGCTTTCTTT.

This clonotype showed up many times. The rearrangement links TRBV9 to TRBJ2-1, with TRBD2 identical over 9 bases. The CDR3 runs 15 residues. The J segment lost 5 bases and the V segment lost 2 bases, leaving 5 bases of the junction unmatched. Looked up from germline, CDR1 is SGDLS and CDR2 is YYNGEE. The chain's CDR3 is CASSVAGGPNNEQFF. The DNA for the CDR3 is TGTGCCAGCAGCGTGGCGGGGGGGCCGAACAATGAGCAGTTCTTC.

In this sample, this clonotype turned up many times. J is TRBJ1-6 and V is TRBV2; 10 bases line up with TRBD1. J gave up 9 bases and V 1 base, and 3 bases lay outside the gene matches. CDR1 is SNHLY, CDR2 FYNNEI, per germline. CDR3 length equals 15 residues. The CDR3 loop is CASSEEGTGASPLHF. CDR3 nucleotides: TGTGCCAGCAGTGAAGAAGGGACAGGGGCTTCACCCCTCCACTTT.